This is a list of T cell receptor beta chains from one sample in a study of T cell responses to AZD1222 COVID-19 vaccine. Libraries were prepared by immunoSEQ multiplex PCR; TCRdb keeps only in-frame clonotypes and omits some of them. The sample holds fewer than 50,000 clones, 60% to 85% seen once. Specimen: peripheral blood, collected on day 0 of AZD1222 vaccination. All receptors come from an adult in good health. Both conserved end residues are part of each CDR3. The order of the fields is CDR3 DNA, CDR3 protein, J gene, clone size, D gene, V gene. A D gene is named only where the DNA matches it firmly. Not every row has a clone size; where given, it reads once, few, many or a size class.

TGTGCCAGCAGTACCAAGAGGTTGGGCAATCAGCCCCAGCATTTT	CASSTKRLGNQPQHF	TRBJ1-5	NA	NA	TRBV28
TGTGCCAGCAAGGGAAGGTTAGGTGAAAAACTGTTTTTT	CASKGRLGEKLFF	TRBJ1-4	NA	NA	TRBV2
TGTGCCAGCAGCTTTGTCCAGGGTCCGTTAGATACGCAGTATTTT	CASSFVQGPLDTQYF	TRBJ2-3	once	NA	TRBV7-2
TGTGCCAGCAGTTGGGGGACGGCTGAAGCTTTCTTT	CASSWGTAEAFF	TRBJ1-1	NA	NA	TRBV28
TGTGCCAGCACCATCATCAGTAACTATGGCTACACCTTC	CASTIISNYGYTF	TRBJ1-2	few	NA	TRBV7-9
TGCGCCAGCAGCCAAGATCTGAGGGGGGGACAGGTAAGGGACACTGAAGCTTTCTTT	CASSQDLRGGQVRDTEAFF	TRBJ1-1	NA	TRBD1	TRBV4-1
TGCGCCAGCAGCTTGAAGACTAGCTCCTCCGGGGAGCTGTTTTTT	CASSLKTSSSGELFF	TRBJ2-2	few	TRBD2	TRBV5-1
TGTGCCAGCAGCACCCACAGAAATCAGCCCCAGCATTTT	CASSTHRNQPQHF	TRBJ1-5	NA	NA	TRBV7-2
TGTGCCAGCAGAGCTCCGGGACCAGGCGTTTACGAGCAGTACTTC	CASRAPGPGVYEQYF	TRBJ2-7	NA	NA	TRBV6-1
TGTGCCAGCAGCCTTAGCGGGGATATCGCCGGGGAGCTGTTTTTT	CASSLSGDIAGELFF	TRBJ2-2	NA	TRBD2	TRBV4-2
TGTGCCAGCAGCCATGAATACAGGGGGAGAGGCTATGGCTACACCTTC	CASSHEYRGRGYGYTF	TRBJ1-2	NA	TRBD1	TRBV3-1/TRBV3-2
TGTGCCAGCAGTACCGCGGGACAGTTGAACACTGAAGCTTTCTTT	CASSTAGQLNTEAFF	TRBJ1-1	once	TRBD1	TRBV28
TGTGCCAGCAGCGTCGGGCAGGGGGCGAATTCACCCCTCCACTTT	CASSVGQGANSPLHF	TRBJ1-6	NA	TRBD1	TRBV9
TGTGCCAGCAGTGAAACGGGCAGGGGAGAGACCCAGTACTTC	CASSETGRGETQYF	TRBJ2-5	once	NA	TRBV2
TGTGCCAGCATTGCTAGCGGGACCTACAATGAGCAGTTCTTC	CASIASGTYNEQFF	TRBJ2-1	NA	TRBD2	TRBV2
TGTGCCACCAGTGACCCTTCCGGGGGGGCGAATGAGCAGTTCTTC	CATSDPSGGANEQFF	TRBJ2-1	NA	TRBD2	TRBV24-1
TGTGCCAGCAGTTACTCAGGGGAAGGCACTGAAGCTTTCTTT	CASSYSGEGTEAFF	TRBJ1-1	NA	NA	TRBV6-5
TGCAGTGCTGCTCGCACAGATACGCAGTATTTT	CSAARTDTQYF	TRBJ2-3	NA	NA	TRBV20-1
TGTGCCAGCAGTTTAATCGGGGTTAATGGCTACACCTTC	CASSLIGVNGYTF	TRBJ1-2	NA	NA	TRBV28
TGTGCCAGCAGATCCCAGGGATCCTATGGCTACACCTTC	CASRSQGSYGYTF	TRBJ1-2	medium-sized	NA	TRBV28
TGTGCCAGTAGCACCGGGACAGGGACCAACACCGGGGAGCTGTTTTTT	CASSTGTGTNTGELFF	TRBJ2-2	NA	TRBD1	TRBV19
TGTGCCAGCAGTCTTCAATCAACTAATGAAAAACTGTTTTTT	CASSLQSTNEKLFF	TRBJ1-4	NA	NA	TRBV28
TGTGCCAGCAGTGACAGGGGTTCCGGGGAGACCCAGTACTTC	CASSDRGSGETQYF	TRBJ2-5	NA	NA	TRBV6-1
TGTGCCAGCCGCCAACTAGCGGGGGGACATCTGGAGCAGTTCTTC	CASRQLAGGHLEQFF	TRBJ2-1	NA	TRBD2	TRBV27
TGTGCCAGCAGCCACCATTGCAGCGGGAGAGTTAGTGAGCAGTTCTTC	CASSHHCSGRVSEQFF	TRBJ2-1	NA	TRBD2	TRBV3-1/TRBV3-2
TGTGCCAGCACCAAGGACAGGGGTCGCAATCAGCCCCAGCATTTT	CASTKDRGRNQPQHF	TRBJ1-5	NA	TRBD1	TRBV2
TGCAGTGCTAGTTACAAAAATCAGCCCCAGCATTTT	CSASYKNQPQHF	TRBJ1-5	NA	NA	TRBV20-1
TGTGCCAGCAGCATTGGGCAGGGGGGCACTGAAGCTTTCTTT	CASSIGQGGTEAFF	TRBJ1-1	few	TRBD1	TRBV28
TGTGCCAGCAGCGCCCGGGACAGCCGGCCGGGGAACATTCAGTACTTC	CASSARDSRPGNIQYF	TRBJ2-4	NA	TRBD1	TRBV5-4